This is a list of T cell receptor beta chains from one sample in a study of cytomegalovirus exposure and HLA in healthy donors. Sequenced by immunoSEQ multiplex PCR; TCRdb stores in-frame clones only, minus some. The data hold about 110,000 clones, with roughly 69% observed a single time. The material sequenced was PBMCs. Source of these receptors: a man aged 45-65 years in good health and CMV-seropositive. The CDR3 runs from the conserved cysteine through the conserved F or W. The D gene is left open where the match is weak. A clone size is listed for some rows: how often the clone was seen (once, few, many), or a class if it is expanded.

v_call: TRBV4-1
clone_size: once
j_call: TRBJ2-7
d_call: TRBD2
cdr3_length: 17
cdr3_aa: CASSLLSVGGGSYEQYF
cdr3_nt: TGCGCCAGCAGCCTGCTAAGTGTGGGGGGGGGCTCCTACGAGCAGTACTTC

v_call: TRBV7-6
clone_size: .
j_call: TRBJ2-5
d_call: TRBD2
cdr3_length: 15
cdr3_aa: CASSLSSGRRETQYF
cdr3_nt: TGTGCCAGCAGCCTATCGAGCGGGAGGCGGGAGACCCAGTACTTC

v_call: TRBV7-3
clone_size: .
j_call: TRBJ2-6
d_call: .
cdr3_length: 14
cdr3_aa: CASSSMAGANVLTF
cdr3_nt: TGTGCCAGCAGCTCAATGGCAGGGGCCAACGTCCTGACTTTC

v_call: TRBV5-6
clone_size: .
j_call: TRBJ2-7
d_call: .
cdr3_length: 14
cdr3_aa: CASRRRGSAYEQYF
cdr3_nt: TGTGCCAGCAGGCGACGGGGTAGCGCCTACGAGCAGTACTTC

v_call: TRBV30
clone_size: .
j_call: TRBJ2-2
d_call: TRBD1
cdr3_length: 17
cdr3_aa: CAWSQRLGTGLTGELFF
cdr3_nt: TGTGCCTGGAGTCAGCGCTTGGGGACAGGGCTCACCGGGGAGCTGTTTTTT

v_call: TRBV2
clone_size: .
j_call: TRBJ2-1
d_call: TRBD2
cdr3_length: 15
cdr3_aa: CASRLAGGYYNEQFF
cdr3_nt: TGTGCCAGCAGGCTAGCGGGAGGATACTACAATGAGCAGTTCTTC

v_call: TRBV11-2
clone_size: .
j_call: TRBJ2-7
d_call: TRBD1
cdr3_length: 16
cdr3_aa: CASSPLGDRGAYEQYF
cdr3_nt: TGTGCCAGCAGCCCCCTGGGGGACAGGGGAGCCTACGAGCAGTACTTC

v_call: TRBV7-2
clone_size: .
j_call: TRBJ2-5
d_call: .
cdr3_length: 18
cdr3_aa: CASSRPDRSFWYPETQYF
cdr3_nt: TGTGCCAGCAGCCGCCCGGACAGAAGTTTTTGGTATCCGGAGACCCAGTACTTC

v_call: TRBV4-1
clone_size: .
j_call: TRBJ2-2
d_call: .
cdr3_length: 14
cdr3_aa: CASSRILNTGELFF
cdr3_nt: TGCGCCAGCAGCCGCATTCTAAACACCGGGGAGCTGTTTTTT

v_call: TRBV6-5
clone_size: .
j_call: TRBJ1-1
d_call: .
cdr3_length: 14
cdr3_aa: CASTPDWGNTEAFF
cdr3_nt: TGTGCCAGCACCCCGGACTGGGGGAACACTGAAGCTTTCTTT

v_call: TRBV7-2
clone_size: few
j_call: TRBJ1-1
d_call: .
cdr3_length: 17
cdr3_aa: CASRQGPRGITEGEAFF
cdr3_nt: TGTGCCAGCCGTCAAGGGCCCCGGGGAATAACAGAGGGTGAAGCTTTCTTT

v_call: TRBV5-6
clone_size: .
j_call: TRBJ2-3
d_call: TRBD1
cdr3_length: 15
cdr3_aa: CASSHYGTGGDTQYF
cdr3_nt: TGTGCCAGCAGCCATTACGGGACAGGAGGGGATACGCAGTATTTT

v_call: TRBV5-1
clone_size: .
j_call: TRBJ1-3
d_call: .
cdr3_length: 15
cdr3_aa: CASSLAGPPGNTIYF
cdr3_nt: TGCGCCAGCAGCTTGGCAGGGCCCCCTGGAAACACCATATATTTT

v_call: TRBV6-5
clone_size: .
j_call: TRBJ1-5
d_call: TRBD1
cdr3_length: 15
cdr3_aa: CASSPDRGILQPQHF
cdr3_nt: TGTGCCAGCAGTCCCGACAGGGGAATACTTCAGCCCCAGCATTTT

v_call: TRBV28
clone_size: .
j_call: TRBJ1-1
d_call: .
cdr3_length: 15
cdr3_aa: CASSRQGVTSTEAFF
cdr3_nt: TGTGCCAGCAGCCGACAAGGGGTGACGAGCACTGAAGCTTTCTTT

v_call: TRBV4-1
clone_size: .
j_call: TRBJ1-3
d_call: .
cdr3_length: 19
cdr3_aa: CASSQAPGGQGAAGNTIYF
cdr3_nt: TGCGCCAGCAGCCAGGCCCCGGGGGGGCAGGGTGCGGCTGGAAACACCATATATTTT

v_call: TRBV6-6
clone_size: .
j_call: TRBJ1-3
d_call: .
cdr3_length: 15
cdr3_aa: CASSYSTNTGNTIYF
cdr3_nt: TGTGCCAGCAGTTACTCGACTAACACTGGAAACACCATATATTTT

v_call: TRBV25-1
clone_size: once
j_call: TRBJ1-1
d_call: .
cdr3_length: 14
cdr3_aa: CASSAPLSPAEAFF
cdr3_nt: TGTGCCAGCAGTGCACCTCTTTCCCCCGCGGAAGCTTTCTTT

v_call: TRBV7-6
clone_size: .
j_call: TRBJ1-5
d_call: .
cdr3_length: 13
cdr3_aa: CASSRQGNQPQHF
cdr3_nt: TGTGCCAGCAGCCGACAGGGCAATCAGCCCCAGCATTTT

v_call: TRBV11-2
clone_size: once
j_call: TRBJ2-3
d_call: TRBD2
cdr3_length: 16
cdr3_aa: CASSLVGGSFTDTQYF
cdr3_nt: TGTGCCAGCAGCTTAGTGGGGGGGTCGTTCACAGATACGCAGTATTTT

v_call: TRBV5-1
clone_size: .
j_call: TRBJ2-5
d_call: TRBD2
cdr3_length: 16
cdr3_aa: CASSVDPTGLASKQYF
cdr3_nt: TGCGCCAGCAGCGTGGATCCCACGGGACTAGCGTCAAAGCAGTACTTC

v_call: TRBV28
clone_size: .
j_call: TRBJ2-1
d_call: TRBD2
cdr3_length: 18
cdr3_aa: CASTQGLAGGFAYNEQFF
cdr3_nt: TGTGCCAGCACCCAGGGACTAGCGGGGGGGTTTGCCTACAATGAGCAGTTCTTC

v_call: TRBV27
clone_size: .
j_call: TRBJ2-1
d_call: TRBD2
cdr3_length: 14
cdr3_aa: CASSAGTSGNEQFF
cdr3_nt: TGTGCCAGCAGTGCCGGGACTAGCGGTAATGAGCAGTTCTTC

v_call: TRBV5-6
clone_size: .
j_call: TRBJ2-2
d_call: .
cdr3_length: 15
cdr3_aa: CASSLGGALTGELFF
cdr3_nt: TGTGCCAGCAGCTTAGGGGGGGCTCTAACCGGGGAGCTGTTTTTT

v_call: TRBV7-6
clone_size: .
j_call: TRBJ1-1
d_call: TRBD1
cdr3_length: 14
cdr3_aa: CASSPGTENTEAFF
cdr3_nt: TGTGCCAGCAGCCCAGGGACAGAGAACACTGAAGCTTTCTTT

v_call: TRBV5-1
clone_size: .
j_call: TRBJ2-7
d_call: .
cdr3_length: 16
cdr3_aa: CASSAAPKGTSYEQYF
cdr3_nt: TGCGCCAGCAGCGCGGCACCTAAAGGGACATCTTACGAGCAGTACTTC

v_call: TRBV4-1
clone_size: .
j_call: TRBJ2-7
d_call: TRBD2
cdr3_length: 18
cdr3_aa: CASSPRGSGRALSGEQYF
cdr3_nt: TGCGCCAGCAGCCCCCGTGGTAGCGGGAGGGCCCTCTCCGGCGAGCAGTACTTC

v_call: TRBV7-9
clone_size: .
j_call: TRBJ1-2
d_call: .
cdr3_length: 14
cdr3_aa: CASSPDTGPYGYTF
cdr3_nt: TGTGCCAGCAGCCCAGATACAGGACCCTATGGCTACACCTTC

v_call: TRBV19
clone_size: .
j_call: TRBJ2-5
d_call: TRBD2
cdr3_length: 16
cdr3_aa: CASSPGLARFQETQYF
cdr3_nt: TGTGCCAGTAGCCCCGGACTAGCGAGGTTCCAAGAGACCCAGTACTTC

v_call: TRBV5-1
clone_size: .
j_call: TRBJ2-1
d_call: TRBD1
cdr3_length: 15
cdr3_aa: CASSLDRASYNEQFF
cdr3_nt: TGCGCCAGCAGCTTAGACAGGGCCTCCTACAATGAGCAGTTCTTC

v_call: TRBV27
clone_size: .
j_call: TRBJ2-1
d_call: TRBD2
cdr3_length: 15
cdr3_aa: CASRPRLAGNSEQFF
cdr3_nt: TGTGCCAGCAGACCTAGACTAGCGGGTAATAGTGAGCAGTTCTTC

v_call: TRBV25-1
clone_size: few
j_call: TRBJ2-7
d_call: TRBD1
cdr3_length: 13
cdr3_aa: CATGTGSIYEQYF
cdr3_nt: TGTGCCACCGGGACAGGGTCTATCTACGAGCAGTACTTC

v_call: TRBV18
clone_size: .
j_call: TRBJ2-1
d_call: TRBD1
cdr3_length: 15
cdr3_aa: CASSPLGQGRNEQFF
cdr3_nt: TGTGCCAGCTCACCTTTAGGACAGGGAAGGAATGAGCAGTTCTTC

v_call: TRBV4-1
clone_size: .
j_call: TRBJ1-2
d_call: .
cdr3_length: 15
cdr3_aa: CASSQDMNSNYGYTF
cdr3_nt: TGCGCCAGCAGCCAAGATATGAACTCTAACTATGGCTACACCTTC

v_call: TRBV10-3
clone_size: .
j_call: TRBJ1-1
d_call: TRBD1
cdr3_length: 17
cdr3_aa: CAISESPGQTGNTEAFF
cdr3_nt: TGTGCCATCAGTGAGTCCCCGGGACAGACGGGGAACACTGAAGCTTTCTTT

v_call: TRBV7-8
clone_size: .
j_call: TRBJ2-1
d_call: .
cdr3_length: 15
cdr3_aa: CASSPGLDSYNEQFF
cdr3_nt: TGTGCCAGCAGCCCCGGACTCGACTCCTACAATGAGCAGTTCTTC

v_call: TRBV30
clone_size: .
j_call: TRBJ2-5
d_call: TRBD2
cdr3_length: 14
cdr3_aa: CAWSAGTMGETQYF
cdr3_nt: TGTGCCTGGTCCGCCGGGACTATGGGGGAGACCCAGTACTTC

v_call: TRBV7-2
clone_size: .
j_call: TRBJ1-2
d_call: .
cdr3_length: 16
cdr3_aa: CASNRLSGVTNYGYTF
cdr3_nt: TGTGCCAGCAACCGTCTTTCGGGGGTGACTAACTATGGCTACACCTTC

v_call: TRBV10-3
clone_size: .
j_call: TRBJ1-3
d_call: .
cdr3_length: 15
cdr3_aa: CAISDGPGAGNTIYF
cdr3_nt: TGTGCCATCAGTGACGGGCCAGGGGCTGGAAACACCATATATTTT

v_call: TRBV5-1
clone_size: .
j_call: TRBJ2-1
d_call: .
cdr3_length: 13
cdr3_aa: CASSADSYNEQFF
cdr3_nt: TGCGCCAGCAGCGCGGACTCCTACAATGAGCAGTTCTTC

v_call: TRBV5-1
clone_size: .
j_call: TRBJ2-7
d_call: .
cdr3_length: 14
cdr3_aa: CASSLGAGSYEQYF
cdr3_nt: TGCGCCAGCAGCTTGGGAGCGGGCTCCTACGAGCAGTACTTC

v_call: TRBV5-6
clone_size: .
j_call: TRBJ1-1
d_call: .
cdr3_length: 15
cdr3_aa: CASSPYGTMTLEAFF
cdr3_nt: TGTGCCAGCAGCCCTTACGGGACAATGACCCTTGAAGCTTTCTTT